This T cell receptor beta chain was recorded in a study of shared T cell receptors in the human thymus listed by TCRdb under 2021. Regarding the study in general: The study examined how the human thymus generates shared, self-reactive T-cell receptor alpha chains.

As concerns this clone: The antigen it binds to is not known. Per-base quality was not reported, and no clone a single base away is much larger than it.

V is trimmed back by 3 bases and J by 3 bases, and the junction contains 1 base that no gene match accounts for. According to the germline V gene, CDR1 reads SGHTA and CDR2 reads FQGNSA. Spanning cysteine to phenylalanine, the CDR3 consists of 14 amino acids. The retained sequence is limited to the CDR3, 42 bases, with the frame set at the first base. The method behind the library was the immunoSEQ multiplex PCR assay. In its TCRdb copy, this immuneACCESS table keeps in-frame sequences only and misses some clones. Where compared with another copy, unresolved V genes explain less than half of these, and the others have no known cause. The sample table records about 660,000 clones; 88% of these occur just once. Together, the top ten hold 0.0085% to 0.012% of the sample. These same data were also listed under a study on human thymus T cells. The second publication reports: Donors were immunologically healthy infants undergoing open corrective cardiac surgery for congenital heart defects in Finland. The thymus tissue came from surgical resects taken out during corrective cardiac surgery. Biased V and J gene segment usage appeared to be present in both thymic and peripheral blood repertoires. According to the related research, thymic TCR repertoires were highly overlapping among unrelated individuals. The study used eight infant thymus samples plus four related peripheral blood samples to characterize TCR alpha and beta repertoires. Donor ages ranging from roughly 6 to 244 days were recorded, and a handful of male and a couple of female infants were included in the cohort. Thymocytes were freed from the tissue by mechanical means and kept at -70 degrees C as pellets of roughly 8.5-30 million cells. A QIAsymphony instrument was used to extract genomic DNA from frozen cell pellets. TCRB and TCRAD loci were amplified from a standardized quantity of quality-controlled genomic DNA using the immunoSEQ multiplex PCR assay. Amplicons spanned the V(D)J region at a length sufficient to cover the CDR3 and identify V and J genes. Through the commercial immunoSEQ service, the amplicons were sequenced on an Illumina platform. Primer bias and sequencing errors were corrected as previously described, and TCRAD and TCRB definitions were based on the IMGT database. Repertoires were analysed with immunoSEQ Analyzer 3.0 and VDJTools, covering basic statistics, V/J segment usage, diversity estimates, rarefaction and pairwise overlap. To estimate diversity, the Chao1, ChaoE, Efron-Thisted, Shannon and inverse Simpson indices were applied, and diversity was also estimated on datasets down-sampled to the smallest sample. Repertoire overlap was assessed by strict matching of CDR3 nucleotide sequence, V gene and J gene, and clustering was done by Jaccard-based multidimensional scaling. On average, about 800,000 unique TCRB clonotypes were obtained from thymus samples, compared with roughly 84,000 from blood samples.

The rearranged segments are TRBV7-2 and TRBJ2-7, with 11 central nucleotides matching TRBD2. Sequencing input: thymocytes. The receptor was derived from a boy under two years old with a congenital heart defect. Donor details come from another sample of the same person, matched by shared clones. The nucleotides are TGTGCCAGCAGCTTTGGGACTAGCGGCTACGAGCAGTACTTC. The resulting protein is CASSFGTSGYEQYF.